The 22 T cell receptor beta chains below all came from one sample that was sequenced in a study of early T cells in non-severe SARS-CoV-2 infection (dated by TCRdb to about 2021). The library was prepared using 5' RACE. Sequencing was carried out with a NextSeq 500. TCRdb reprocessed the public reads (quality trimming at Q25 with fastp, clone calling with MiXCR) and kept in-frame beta chains. Rows are combined by CDR3 protein, so each entry shows the most common genes and DNA. Recorded for this sample are around 83,000 distinct CDR3 sequences; about 10% of them occurred a single time. Of the sample, approximately 8% is held by the ten largest clones. The source material was whole blood, sampled at baseline. Receptor source: an adult who was a healthcare worker with PCR-confirmed SARS-CoV-2 infection or an uninfected control (not recorded which).

This clonotype was seen ten or more times. CDR3 in DNA: TGTGCCAGCAGTGATCAAGCGGGAGGCACCGGGGAGCTGTTTTTT. Its translation: CASSDQAGGTGELFF. This chain links TRBV2 with TRBJ2-2, with TRBD2 matching over 9 bases. The CDR3 is 15 amino acids. Germline lookup yields CDR1 SNHLY and CDR2 FYNNEI. Trimming removed 3 bases from V and 4 bases from J; junction bases left unmatched: 3.

The rearrangement uses TRBV11-2 and TRBJ2-1, with TRBD1 matching over 10 bases. Losses at the gene ends were 5 bases for V and 14 bases for J; bases not matched to a gene: 3. Looked up from germline, CDR1 is SGHAT and CDR2 is FQNNGV. This CDR3 is 11 amino acids long. Here the CDR3 reads CASSHGQGEFF. The CDR3 coding sequence is TGTGCCAGCAGCCACGGACAGGGGGAGTTCTTC.

The chain uses TRBV7-9 and TRBJ2-2, with 7 nucleotides matching TRBD1. J was trimmed by 4 bases and V by 4 bases; bases with no gene match: 6. Per germline, CDR1 SEHNR and CDR2 FQNEAQ (reference sequence). The CDR3 extends over 15 amino acids. The CDR3 sequence: CASSSDRRATGELFF. For the CDR3, the DNA is TGTGCCAGCAGCTCGGACAGGCGGGCCACCGGGGAGCTGTTTTTT.

This clonotype was seen ten or more times. V gene TRBV20-1 combines with J gene TRBJ1-1, with D maybe TRBD1 (5 bases). CDR1 is DFQATT and CDR2 is SNEGSKA in the germline V gene (reference sequence). The CDR3 consists of 13 residues. Trimming left V 6 bases short and J 5 bases short, with 16 bases between. The CDR3 sequence is CSADRGLVTEAFF. The DNA for the CDR3 is TGCAGTGCAGATCGGGGCTTGGTGACTGAAGCTTTCTTT.

The rearrangement links TRBV11-2 to TRBJ2-1, with TRBD1 as a possible D gene (5 bases). CDR3 length: 11 amino acids. V was clipped by 7 bases and J by 8 bases, with 9 bases between them. Germline CDR1 and CDR2: SGHAT and FQNNGV. The CDR3 protein is CASTRDDEQFF. CDR3 DNA sequence: TGTGCCAGCACCAGGGATGATGAGCAGTTCTTC.

This clonotype has ten or more counts. The chain links TRBV12-3 or TRBV12-4 to TRBJ2-7; possible D gene TRBD2, 7 bases. Trimming took 6 bases from V and 5 from J, leaving 17 bases between them. CDR3 size: 14 residues. This chain's CDR3 is CASSPWGGLHEQYF. In nucleotides, the CDR3 is TGTGCCAGCAGCCCATGGGGGGGGCTTCACGAGCAGTACTTC.

This clonotype was seen repeatedly, ten times or more. The V and J genes are TRBV18 and TRBJ2-1; D is possibly TRBD2 (6 bases). This CDR3 comprises 14 residues. Germline V gives CDR1 KGHSH, CDR2 LQKENI. Trimming removed 11 bases from V and 9 bases from J, with 23 bases in between. In nucleotides, the CDR3 is TGTGCCGCCACGGGGACTCAGGGTCCCTTTGAGCAGTTCTTC. Translation: CAATGTQGPFEQFF.

This clonotype was counted only a few times. The chain is built from TRBV18 and TRBJ1-5; D is possibly TRBD1 (5 bases). The germline gives CDR1 KGHSH, CDR2 LQKENI. The CDR3 consists of 13 residues. Deletions cut 3 bases from V and 7 bases from J, with 10 bases between. This CDR3 reads CASSPGGGQPQHF. CDR3 bases: TGTGCCAGCTCACCGGGGGGGGGACAGCCCCAGCATTTT.

This clonotype has ten or more counts. The gene calls are TRBV4-2 and TRBJ2-1; D might be TRBD2 (6 bases). CDR3 length: 17 residues. Germline V gene data show CDR1 as LGHNA and CDR2 as YNFKEQ. Trimming removed 1 base at V and 7 bases at J, with 20 bases between. This CDR3 reads CASSQVFSGPRGNEQFF. For the CDR3, the DNA is TGTGCCAGCAGCCAAGTATTTTCAGGACCCCGGGGGAATGAGCAGTTCTTC.

The table lists this clonotype with many counts. The chain recombines TRBV7-2 with TRBJ2-3; D unclear. Trimming pared 1 base from V and 4 bases from J, leaving 9 bases between. The CDR3 length is 14 residues. CDR1 and CDR2 from the germline V gene are SGHTA and FQGNSA. Written as DNA, the CDR3 is TGTGCCAGCAGCTTAGGGGGTACGGCAGATACGCAGTATTTT. As protein: CASSLGGTADTQYF.

V and J are TRBV20-1 and TRBJ1-5, with 7 positions matching TRBD1. J lost 1 base, V lost 5 bases, and 2 bases had no gene match. Germline V lookup: CDR1 DFQATT, CDR2 SNEGSKA (reference sequence). The CDR3 runs 13 residues. The CDR3 spells CSAGGQSNQPQHF. CDR3 DNA: TGCAGTGCTGGGGGACAGAGCAATCAGCCCCAGCATTTT.

This clonotype was observed many times. The CDR3 reads CASSKVRGTPLYNEQFF. For the CDR3, the DNA is TGTGCCAGCAGCAAAGTGCGGGGGACTCCACTTTACAATGAGCAGTTCTTC. The rearrangement joins TRBV21-1 to TRBJ2-1; the table's D call, TRBD2, was not checked against the DNA. TRBV21-1 is tagged as a pseudogene. This CDR3 is 17 amino acids long.

Only a few counts were recorded for this clonotype. This chain connects TRBV20-1 to TRBJ2-1, with 8 bases matching TRBD2. CDR1 is DFQATT, CDR2 SNEGSKA, per germline (reference sequence). Losses at the gene ends were 7 bases for V and 3 bases for J; bases not matched to a gene: 5. The CDR3 has 13 residues. The DNA for the CDR3 is TGCAGTGGGAGCGGGAGTCTCTACAATGAGCAGTTCTTC. Amino acids: CSGSGSLYNEQFF.

This clonotype was seen at least ten times. This rearrangement joins TRBV2 to TRBJ1-5; 9 bases match TRBD1. The CDR3 runs to 15 residues. V lost 1 base and J lost 6; bases outside the gene matches: 4. In germline, CDR1 is SNHLY, CDR2 FYNNEI. The CDR3 nucleotides read TGTGCCAGCAGTGAAGTCACAGGGGGCCCTCAGCCCCAGCATTTT. Its translation is CASSEVTGGPQPQHF.

V and J are TRBV20-1 and TRBJ2-7, with D unclear. The germline gives CDR1 DFQATT, CDR2 SNEGSKA (reference sequence). V shed 0 bases and J shed 1 base, with 10 bases lying between them. This CDR3 spans 14 amino acids. CDR3 DNA: TGCAGTGCTAGAGATCGCCCTATGTCCTACGAGCAGTACTTC. Its translation is CSARDRPMSYEQYF.

The J gene is TRBJ2-1, the V gene TRBV4-1, with 8 bases identical to TRBD1. There are 17 residues in the CDR3. The V gene end was trimmed by 0 bases and the J gene end by 4 bases; junction bases not matched to a gene: 8. Looked up from germline, CDR1 is MGHRA and CDR2 is YSYEKL. CDR3 coding DNA: TGCGCCAGCAGCCAAGACCATGGGACAGGCCCGTACAATGAGCAGTTCTTC. This translates into CASSQDHGTGPYNEQFF.

This clonotype was seen ten or more times. The J gene is TRBJ2-3, the V gene TRBV2; either TRBD1 or TRBD2 may fit D (5 bases each). The CDR3 runs to 16 residues. V was cut by 6 bases and J by 3 bases, with 19 bases left in between. Germline CDR1 and CDR2: SNHLY and FYNNEI. The CDR3 DNA reads TGTGCCAGCAGCATATACGGGACGGAACGTACAGATACGCAGTATTTT. Encoded protein: CASSIYGTERTDTQYF.

This sequence joins TRBV3-1 and TRBJ2-2; 14 bases are shared with TRBD2. V was clipped by 3 bases and J by 5 bases; unmatched bases: 2. CDR1 and CDR2 (germline): LGHDT, YNNKEL (reference sequence). The CDR3 is 16 amino acids. CDR3 sequence: CASSQGLAGVTGELFF. As DNA, the CDR3 is TGTGCCAGCAGCCAGGGACTAGCGGGAGTAACCGGGGAGCTGTTTTTT.

In its sample, this clonotype was seen a few times. The chain carries TRBV29-1 and TRBJ2-1; TRBD2 aligns across 7 bases. Per the germline V gene, CDR1 is SQVTM and CDR2 is ANQGSEA. This CDR3 comprises 13 residues. J lost 6 bases, V lost 5 bases, and 7 bases had no gene match. The CDR3 spells CSVYGLVRNEQFF. DNA for the CDR3: TGCAGCGTTTACGGACTAGTCCGCAATGAGCAGTTCTTC.

This clonotype was seen many times. The rearrangement uses TRBV20-1 and TRBJ2-7, with 7 bases aligning to TRBD2. There are 12 residues in the CDR3. CDR1 and CDR2 from the germline V gene are DFQATT and SNEGSKA (reference sequence). The J segment lost 3 bases and the V segment lost 7 bases, leaving 6 bases of the junction unmatched. CDR3 region: CSGREDHYEQYF. The DNA of the CDR3 is TGCAGTGGCCGGGAGGATCACTACGAGCAGTACTTC.

This clonotype was recorded at least ten times. The chain combines TRBV28 with TRBJ2-1; D call uncertain. This CDR3 contains 13 residues. CDR1 and CDR2 (germline): MDHEN, SYDVKM. V was pared by 5 bases and J by 7 bases, with 12 bases between. The CDR3 here is CASSPDPRNEQFF. The CDR3 bases are TGTGCCAGCAGTCCAGACCCCCGAAATGAGCAGTTCTTC.

The V and J genes are TRBV6-2 or TRBV6-3 and TRBJ2-5; TRBD2 aligns across 7 bases. The CDR3 loop spans 14 amino acids. V lost 6 bases and J lost 5; bases outside the gene matches: 9. The germline gives CDR1 MNHEY, CDR2 SVGEGT. The CDR3 is CASRSSGPRETQYF. The DNA of the CDR3 is TGTGCCAGCAGGTCTAGCGGCCCCAGGGAGACCCAGTACTTC.